The entry below gives a single TCR beta chain sequence along with its context. The sample is drawn from a study of blood T cell repertoires in COVID-19. In germline, CDR1 is LNHDA, CDR2 SQIVND (reference sequence). The length of the CDR3 is 13 residues. Trimming took 5 bases from V and 1 from J, leaving 8 bases between them. Methods used by the authors: Nucleated cell number was recorded as an estimate derived from reference gene primer amplification. Sequencing used immunoSEQ multiplex PCR; TCRdb keeps in-frame clones, though not all of them. The DNA gave D and trimming, while V, J and clone size come from that table. Here the sample spans over 110,000 clones, roughly 88% being singletons.

The receptor comes from a woman in her forties or fifties with acute or convalescent COVID-19. The chain recombines TRBV19 with TRBJ1-2; TRBD1 might be the D (6 bases). The sequencing sample was made of peripheral blood. The CDR3 loop is CASSQGFNYGYTF. CDR3 coding DNA: TGTGCCAGTAGTCAGGGGTTTAACTATGGCTACACCTTC.